This TCR beta chain was observed in a study of OX40 agonist ivuxolimab in advanced cancers. Study summary: Ivuxolimab, an antibody that agonizes OX40 (CD134), was administered to the patients.

Repertoires were generated with immunoSEQ multiplex PCR, while TCRdb's copy carries only in-frame clones and drops some. The top ten clones hold about a sixth of a sample with roughly 20,000 clones, approximately 89% of them seen once. The CDR3 covers 14 residues. V dropped 0 bases and J dropped 2 bases, with 9 bases sitting between them. CDR1 SGHNT and CDR2 YYREEE come from the germline V gene (reference sequence). Overall study findings and caveats: Clonal expansion by week 6 occurred in CD4+ and CD8+ blood T cells (at 0.1 to 3.0 mg/kg).

As to this clone: Its specificity is not known.

The sample in question was CD4+ or CD8+ T cells sorted from blood, obtained in a trial of the OX40 agonist ivuxolimab. The chain joins TRBV5-4 to TRBJ2-7; unclear D gene. This TCR was sampled from an adult with an advanced solid tumor such as melanoma, head and neck, liver or kidney cancer. In DNA form, the CDR3 reads TGTGCCAGCAGCTTGGGGGCGATCCCCTACGAGCAGTACTTC. Amino acid sequence: CASSLGAIPYEQYF.